This passage covers 10 T cell receptor beta chains from one sample sequenced in a study of T-cell memory formation after mild COVID-19. MiXCR, applied by TCRdb to the 5' RACE reads, yields one record per CDR3 protein. The sample comprises about 350,000 distinct CDR3 sequences, roughly 20% of which are singletons, and over 20% rests with the top ten. The sequencing sample was made of PBMCs or a T cell subset sorted from them (not recorded which). These TCRs come from a man between 18 and 35 years old who had mild COVID-19 (a few samples of this study predate the infection). Cell type and time point are not known.

The rearrangement links TRBV5-6 to TRBJ2-1, with D uncertain. Germline V CDR1 and CDR2: SGHDT, YYEEEE. V gave up 2 bases and J gave up 0 bases, with 9 bases separating them. The CDR3 consists of 15 residues. In DNA, the CDR3 is TGTGCCAGCAGCTTTGGGTTTAGCTCCTACAATGAGCAGTTCTTC. Amino acids: CASSFGFSSYNEQFF.

The rearrangement joins TRBV28 to TRBJ2-5; D remains unclear. Trimming shortened V by 3 bases and J by 1 base, and 6 bases separated the two germline ends. The CDR3 is 13 residues long. Germline CDR1 reads MDHEN; CDR2 reads SYDVKM. CDR3 region: CASSFPAQETQYF. DNA for the CDR3: TGTGCCAGCAGTTTTCCGGCCCAAGAGACCCAGTACTTC.

This clonotype was picked up a small number of times. The genes are TRBV5-1 and TRBJ2-3; 9 nucleotides line up with TRBD1. V lost 3 bases and J lost 2; bases outside the gene matches: 4. Germline values: CDR1 SGHRS, CDR2 YFSETQ. There are 15 residues in the CDR3. DNA for the CDR3: TGCGCCAGCAGCTGGACAGGGGCCCACACAGATACGCAGTATTTT. Protein: CASSWTGAHTDTQYF.

This sequence joins TRBV6-5 and TRBJ1-4; D might be TRBD1 (5 bases). The V and J ends lost 2 bases and 2 bases respectively, with 6 bases between them. CDR3 length: 14 residues. Germline V lookup: CDR1 MNHEY, CDR2 SVGAGI. In nucleotides, the CDR3 is TGTGCCAGCAGTTACGGGGGTACTAATGAAAAACTGTTTTTT. It specifies CASSYGGTNEKLFF.

This clonotype has only a few counts. This sequence joins TRBV23-1 and TRBJ2-3, with D possibly TRBD2 on 6 matching bases. TRBV23-1 is given ORF status, its function remaining uncertain. The CDR3 is 15 amino acids. V lost 7 bases, J lost 1 base, and 15 bases lay in between. The CDR3 DNA follows: TGCGCCAGCATTACCGGGACTCTCCGCACAGATACGCAGTATTTT. The encoded protein is CASITGTLRTDTQYF.

The chain recombines TRBV12-3 or TRBV12-4 with TRBJ2-3; 7 bases fit TRBD2. The CDR3 has 15 residues. V was pared by 3 bases and J by 0 bases, with 3 bases of the junction left unmatched. The CDR3 nucleotides read TGTGCCAGCAGTTTGTTCGGGGGGAGCACAGATACGCAGTATTTT. Residues: CASSLFGGSTDTQYF.

This clonotype has just a few counts. The chain joins TRBV15 to TRBJ2-5, with 9 nucleotides matching TRBD1. V lost 8 bases, J lost 0 bases, and 10 bases stayed unmatched. The CDR3 has 16 amino acids. The germline gives CDR1 LNHNV, CDR2 YYDKDF (reference sequence). The CDR3 here is CATQTDDRGYQETQYF. CDR3 coding DNA: TGTGCCACCCAAACTGACGACAGGGGGTACCAAGAGACCCAGTACTTC.

There are a few counts of this clonotype. The chain recombines TRBV6-6 with TRBJ1-2; perhaps TRBD1 as D (6 bases). Per germline, CDR1 MNHNY and CDR2 SVGAGI (reference sequence). V was clipped by 0 bases and J by 5 bases, with 19 bases between them. The CDR3 has 17 residues. The CDR3 sequence is CASSYSPQGGQGYGYTF. The CDR3 region has the DNA TGTGCCAGCAGTTACTCCCCCCAGGGAGGGCAGGGGTATGGCTACACCTTC.

This clonotype was seen more than once but under ten times. This sequence joins TRBV24-1 and TRBJ2-2; D unclear. The CDR3 runs to 17 residues. The V gene's germline CDR1 is KGHDR and CDR2 SFDVKD. V gave up 1 base and J gave up 0 bases, with 11 bases separating them. The CDR3 coding sequence is TGTGCCACCAGTGATTTTACGTGGCAGACGAACACCGGGGAGCTGTTTTTT. Encoded protein: CATSDFTWQTNTGELFF.

In its sample, this clonotype was seen a few times. This chain links TRBV6-2 or TRBV6-3 with TRBJ1-1; D is unclear. Germline-derived CDR1 and CDR2 are MNHEY and SVGEGT. This CDR3 region has 15 residues. The V and J ends lost 5 bases and 1 base respectively, with 14 bases between them. CDR3 in amino acids: CASSLNPHRNTEAFF. The DNA for the CDR3 is TGTGCCAGCAGTCTTAATCCCCATCGGAACACTGAAGCTTTCTTT.